The 31 T cell receptor beta chains given below trace back to one sample, sequenced in a study of blood T cell repertoires in COVID-19 (dated by TCRdb to 2019 to 2021). Library method: the immunoSEQ multiplex PCR assay. The table comes from immuneACCESS by way of TCRdb, which keeps in-frame sequences with V and J called. Part of the clones is missing from these tables; in studies checked, under half for an unresolved V gene and the rest for unknown reasons. Here the sample has 76,000 or so clones; roughly four fifths occur a single time. The ten largest make up approximately 12% of the sample. Sequenced: peripheral blood. The receptors were gathered from a man aged 50 to 60 with acute or convalescent COVID-19.

This chain links TRBV7-2 with TRBJ1-5; no clear D. The V gene lost 5 bases and the J gene lost 6 bases, with 11 bases spanning the gap. Per the germline V gene, CDR1 is SGHTA and CDR2 is FQGNSA. The CDR3 is 13 residues long. The CDR3 is CASSPGLSQPQHF. As DNA, the CDR3 is TGTGCCAGCAGCCCGGGGTTATCTCAGCCCCAGCATTTT.

There are a few counts of this clone. The V gene is TRBV11-1, the J gene TRBJ2-7; 9 nucleotides match TRBD1. The germline gives CDR1 SGHAT, CDR2 FQDESV (reference sequence). V was pared by 5 bases and J by 2 bases, with 10 bases of the junction left unmatched. The CDR3 length is 16 residues. The CDR3 region is CASSLAGTGTPYEQYF. The CDR3, as DNA: TGTGCCAGCAGCCTGGCCGGGACAGGGACCCCCTACGAGCAGTACTTC.

As to this clone: The same CDR3 is also encoded by other DNA sequences in this sample. V and J are TRBV28 and TRBJ2-2; possibly TRBD2 for D (5 bases). The V gene's germline CDR1 is MDHEN and CDR2 SYDVKM. V lost 1 base and J 5 bases, leaving 11 bases between the germline ends. The CDR3 totals 15 residues. As DNA, the CDR3 is TGTGCCAGCAGTTTATCCCGGGGTAGGACCGGGGAGCTGTTTTTT. Amino acids: CASSLSRGRTGELFF.

This chain joins TRBV4-1 and TRBJ2-3; 8 bases are a match to TRBD2. The CDR3 is 15 residues long. Trimming took 5 bases from V and 0 from J; bases not matched to a gene: 4. Germline V gene lookup returns CDR1 MGHRA and CDR2 YSYEKL. Here the CDR3 reads CASSKLAVSTDTQYF. The CDR3 DNA sequence: TGCGCCAGCAGCAAACTAGCGGTTAGCACAGATACGCAGTATTTT.

This chain links TRBV5-4 with TRBJ1-2; D possibly corresponds to TRBD1 (6 bases). This CDR3 has 12 amino acids. The V and J ends lost 3 bases and 6 bases respectively, with 9 bases between them. CDR1 and CDR2 (germline): SGHNT, YYREEE (reference sequence). The CDR3 sequence: CASSWDTDGYTF. CDR3 DNA sequence: TGTGCCAGCAGCTGGGACACAGATGGCTACACCTTC.

This clone appeared a single time. J is TRBJ2-3 and V is TRBV19, with TRBD2 matching 12 bases. The junction had 6 bases not matched to a gene; V was cut back by 5 bases and J by 3 bases. CDR3 size: 16 residues. Germline values: CDR1 LNHDA, CDR2 SQIVND (reference sequence). For the CDR3, the DNA is TGTGCCAGTAGTTCAGGACTAGCGGGGTCAACAGATACGCAGTATTTT. Amino acids: CASSSGLAGSTDTQYF.

The rearrangement joins TRBV30 to TRBJ2-1; D possibly corresponds to TRBD1 (5 bases). Germline V gives CDR1 GTSNPN, CDR2 SVGIG (reference sequence). This CDR3 is 15 amino acids long. V dropped 2 bases and J dropped 0 bases, with 11 bases sitting between them. For the CDR3, the DNA is TGTGCCTGGAGTCAGGGTCCCAGCTCCTACAATGAGCAGTTCTTC. It specifies CAWSQGPSSYNEQFF.

This chain links TRBV28 with TRBJ1-1; the D is unclear. CDR3 length: 12 residues. The germline CDR1 and CDR2 sequences are MDHEN and SYDVKM. V lost 6 bases and J 8 bases, leaving 13 bases between the germline ends. The CDR3 DNA reads as TGTGCCAGCAGCCTACGTAGATCCGAAGCTTTCTTT. This translates into CASSLRRSEAFF. The variable domain in full, completed from reference TRBV28 and TRBJ1-1, reads DVKVTQSSRYLVKRTGEKVFLECVQDMDHENMFWYRQDPGLGLRLIYFSYDVKMKEKGDIPEGYSVSREKKERFSLILESASTNQTSMYLCASSLRRSEAFFGQGTRLTVV.

This chain uses TRBV2 with TRBJ2-1, with no clear D. The CDR3 is 13 amino acids. Germline-derived CDR1 and CDR2 are SNHLY and FYNNEI. V lost 8 bases to trimming and J lost 6 bases, with 14 bases between them. DNA for the CDR3: TGTGCCAGCGCGGAATTACTACCCAATGAGCAGTTCTTC. It specifies CASAELLPNEQFF. Supplemented by reference TRBV2 and TRBJ2-1, the full variable domain reads EPEVTQTPSHQVTQMGQEVILRCVPISNHLYFYWYRQILGQKVEFLVSFYNNEISEKSEIFDDQFSVERPDGSNFTLKIRSTKLEDSAMYFCASAELLPNEQFFGPGTRLTVL.

This clone was seen just once. The gene calls are TRBV5-1 and TRBJ2-3, with D possibly matching TRBD2 (6 bases). The V gene's germline CDR1 is SGHRS and CDR2 YFSETQ. With 3 bases removed from V and 0 bases from J, the gap between germline ends came to 11 bases. This CDR3 spans 15 amino acids. CDR3 region: CASSSGTSSTDTQYF. The CDR3 DNA sequence: TGCGCCAGCAGCTCAGGGACTTCTAGCACAGATACGCAGTATTTT.

The chain employs TRBV4-2 and TRBJ2-7; tentative D call: TRBD2 (5 bases). With 0 bases removed from V and 0 bases from J, the gap between germline ends came to 9 bases. CDR1 LGHNA and CDR2 YNFKEQ come from the germline V gene. The CDR3 is 15 residues long. CDR3 coding DNA: TGTGCCAGCAGCCAAGATGAGGGAAGCTCCTACGAGCAGTACTTC. This sequence encodes CASSQDEGSSYEQYF.

This chain uses TRBV6-5 with TRBJ1-5; 7 nucleotides align to TRBD1. There are 16 residues in the CDR3. Germline assignment: CDR1 MNHEY and CDR2 SVGAGI. After removal of 1 base from V and 2 bases from J, the junction contained 5 bases not matched to a gene. CDR3 residues: CASSYFAGQGNQPQHF. The CDR3 DNA reads TGTGCCAGCAGTTACTTTGCAGGACAGGGCAATCAGCCCCAGCATTTT.

V is TRBV7-9 and J is TRBJ2-3, with TRBD2 identical over 7 bases. With 5 bases clipped from V and 5 bases from J, the junction kept 10 bases outside the gene matches. The V gene's germline CDR1 is SEHNR and CDR2 FQNEAQ (reference sequence). The CDR3 runs 15 residues. CDR3 nucleotides: TGTGCCAGCAGCCCCCTCGCGGGAGTGGGAGATACGCAGTATTTT. This encodes CASSPLAGVGDTQYF.

The V gene is TRBV5-4, the J gene TRBJ2-5; D perhaps matches TRBD1 (6 bases). V was cut by 5 bases and J by 2 bases, with 10 bases left in between. CDR3 length equals 13 residues. The germline V gene has CDR1 SGHNT and CDR2 YYREEE (reference sequence). The CDR3 sequence: CASSPDRQETQYF. CDR3 DNA sequence: TGTGCCAGCAGTCCCGACAGGCAAGAGACCCAGTACTTC.

The chain employs TRBV15 and TRBJ1-6, with a possible D match to TRBD1 (5 bases). Germline V gene sequence: CDR1 LNHNV, CDR2 YYDKDF (reference sequence). This CDR3 region has 15 residues. V shed 1 base and J shed 9 bases, with 13 bases lying between them. The DNA of the CDR3 is TGTGCCACCAGCAGAGGTCTAATAAGGGGTTCACCCCTCCACTTT. Protein product: CATSRGLIRGSPLHF.

CDR3 loop: CASSSGQVILPNTGELFF. The CDR3 nucleotides read TGTGCCAGCAGTTCAGGACAGGTTATACTCCCGAACACCGGGGAGCTGTTTTTT. The chain recombines TRBV27 with TRBJ2-2, with 7 bases identical to TRBD1. The CDR3 length is 18 residues. The germline V gene has CDR1 MNHEY and CDR2 SMNVEV (reference sequence). Germline trimming cut 4 bases from V and 0 bases from J; bases unmatched to any gene: 11.

The rearrangement uses TRBV5-5 and TRBJ2-7; TRBD1 agrees at 9 bases. This CDR3 is 14 amino acids long. Germline CDR1 reads SGHKS; CDR2 reads YYEKEE (reference sequence). V lost 0 bases to trimming and J lost 2 bases; unmatched junction nucleotides: 0. Written as DNA, the CDR3 is TGTGCCAGCAGCTTGGGGACAGGGGCCTACGAGCAGTACTTC. It codes for CASSLGTGAYEQYF.

The rearrangement links TRBV5-1 to TRBJ2-3; 7 bases are shared with TRBD1. The trim removed 3 bases at V and 0 bases at J, leaving 4 bases unmatched. The CDR3 contains 15 residues. CDR1 is SGHRS, CDR2 YFSETQ, per germline. The CDR3 DNA is TGCGCCAGCAGCTACAGACAGGGTAGCACAGATACGCAGTATTTT. Residues: CASSYRQGSTDTQYF.

The chain is built from TRBV27 and TRBJ2-5, with D perhaps TRBD1 (6 bases). Germline values: CDR1 MNHEY, CDR2 SMNVEV (reference sequence). The CDR3 has 15 amino acids. V dropped 5 bases and J dropped 3 bases, with 16 bases sitting between them. CDR3 nucleotide sequence: TGTGCCAGCAGTCCCACCCCTTCAGGGGAAGAGACCCAGTACTTC. It codes for CASSPTPSGEETQYF.

This chain joins TRBV7-6 and TRBJ1-5, with D perhaps TRBD1 (5 bases). CDR1 is SGHVS, CDR2 FNYEAQ, per germline. Trimming stripped 1 base from V and 7 bases from J, with 17 bases between. The length of the CDR3 is 16 residues. CDR3 sequence: CASSLGSGGSGQPQHF. The CDR3 coding sequence is TGTGCCAGCAGCTTAGGAAGTGGGGGGAGCGGACAGCCCCAGCATTTT. The variable domain in full, completed from reference TRBV7-6 and TRBJ1-5, reads GAGVSQSPRYKVTKRGQDVALRCDPISGHVSLYWYRQALGQGPEFLTYFNYEAQQDKSGLPNDRFSAERPEGSISTLTIQRTEQRDSAMYRCASSLGSGGSGQPQHFGDGTRLSIL.

The chain has TRBV10-1 and TRBJ1-1; TRBD1 matches at 8 bases. There are 15 residues in the CDR3. Germline V gene data show CDR1 as WNHNN and CDR2 as SYGVQD (reference sequence). Trimming cost V 3 bases and J 1 base; bases outside gene matches: 4. The CDR3 reads CASSDHGTGNTEAFF. The CDR3 bases are TGCGCCAGCAGTGATCACGGGACAGGGAACACTGAAGCTTTCTTT.

The chain couples TRBV23-1 to TRBJ2-7; 7 nucleotides align to TRBD1. TRBV23-1 is treated as an ORF (open reading frame) with a function not yet certain. This CDR3 is built from 14 residues. With 4 bases clipped from V and 5 bases from J, the junction kept 8 bases outside the gene matches. The CDR3 DNA sequence: TGCGCCAGCAGTCTTCTCGATACAGGGGACGAGCAGTACTTC. Its protein product is CASSLLDTGDEQYF.

V usage is TRBV6-5 and J usage is TRBJ1-2; D remains unclear. The CDR3 is 11 residues long. V was trimmed by 6 bases and J by 4 bases, leaving 6 bases between them. In germline, CDR1 is MNHEY, CDR2 SVGAGI. The CDR3 region is CASSPSYGYTF. DNA of the CDR3: TGTGCCAGCAGCCCCTCCTATGGCTACACCTTC.

The chain links TRBV24-1 to TRBJ2-1; D unclear. The CDR3 loop spans 18 amino acids. The germline V and J ends were trimmed by 2 bases and 0 bases, with 16 bases remaining between them. The germline V gene encodes CDR1 KGHDR and CDR2 SFDVKD. In DNA, the CDR3 is TGTGCCACCAGTGATTCCTCTGTGTCTTCGAGCTCCTACAATGAGCAGTTCTTC. Its protein product is CATSDSSVSSSSYNEQFF.

For the CDR3, the DNA is TGTGCCAGCAGGCCCATTTTGGGACTTACTGAAGCTTTCTTT. Protein product: CASRPILGLTEAFF. The rearrangement links TRBV27 to TRBJ1-1; the D gene is possibly TRBD1 (5 bases). The CDR3 totals 14 residues. Germline assignment: CDR1 MNHEY and CDR2 SMNVEV (reference sequence). With 6 bases removed from V and 5 bases from J, the gap between germline ends came to 16 bases.

V gene TRBV27 combines with J gene TRBJ1-6; a possible D gene is TRBD1 (6 bases). Trimming took off 6 bases at V and 10 bases at J, with 13 bases between the two ends. The V gene's germline CDR1 is MNHEY and CDR2 SMNVEV (reference sequence). The CDR3 totals 13 residues. CDR3 sequence (DNA): TGTGCCAGCAGAACCCAGGGGAAATCACCCCTCCACTTT. Protein sequence: CASRTQGKSPLHF.

The chain links TRBV12-5 to TRBJ2-2, with D possibly matching TRBD1 (5 bases). The CDR3 spans 16 residues. Germline loops: CDR1 LGHNT, CDR2 FRNRAP. The V and J ends lost 0 bases and 4 bases respectively, with 12 bases between them. The CDR3 DNA is TGTGCTAGTGGTTTGGTAGTGGGCAGGGCCACCGGGGAGCTGTTTTTT. It translates to CASGLVVGRATGELFF.

The V call is TRBV19, the J call TRBJ1-1; maybe TRBD1 (5 bases). This CDR3 has 16 residues. CDR1 and CDR2 (germline): LNHDA, SQIVND (reference sequence). The V and J ends lost 7 bases and 1 base respectively, with 19 bases between them. The CDR3, as DNA: TGTGCCAGTACCGAGGCGGGCGGGGCCTGGAACACTGAAGCTTTCTTT. Its protein is CASTEAGGAWNTEAFF.

The gene calls are TRBV18 and TRBJ2-2, with unresolved D. Germline CDR1 and CDR2: KGHSH and LQKENI. V lost 3 bases to trimming and J lost 0 bases, with 8 bases between them. The CDR3 consists of 15 residues. The DNA of the CDR3 is TGTGCCAGCTCACCGTCAGGATCGAACACCGGGGAGCTGTTTTTT. Its translation is CASSPSGSNTGELFF.

CDR3 in DNA: TGTGCCAGCAGTGGCAGGGGAACCACCTACGAGCAGTACTTC. Translated, it gives CASSGRGTTYEQYF. J is TRBJ2-7 and V is TRBV28; D is possibly TRBD1 (6 bases). V lost 5 bases, J lost 2 bases, and 13 bases lay in between. This CDR3 region has 14 residues. The germline CDR1 and CDR2 sequences are MDHEN and SYDVKM.

The rearrangement uses TRBV3-1 (or the pseudogene TRBV3-2) and TRBJ1-1; D is ambiguous. The V and J ends lost 1 base and 0 bases respectively, with 9 bases between them. This CDR3 region has 15 residues. Germline CDR1 LGHDT, CDR2 YNNKEL (reference sequence). CDR3 amino acids: CASSQGGVMNTEAFF. In nucleotides, the CDR3 is TGTGCCAGCAGCCAAGGAGGAGTCATGAACACTGAAGCTTTCTTT.